Listed here is a single TCR beta chain. This entry is derived from a study of blood T cell repertoires in COVID-19. Study-level information: Researchers got acute and convalescent COVID-19 samples from the United States, Italy and Spain. Sample material is recorded as cDNA or gDNA derived from T cells, B-cell-depleted T cells, or PBMCs.

Germline lookup yields CDR1 SGHDT and CDR2 YYEEEE. V was clipped by 1 base and J by 4 bases, with 17 bases between them. CDR3 length: 16 residues. Original methodology: Counts of nucleated cells, estimated from reference gene primer amplification, were obtained. Assay used: immunoSEQ multiplex PCR; TCRdb lists only in-frame clones, some missing. V and J calls and clone size are copied from that table; D and trimming were computed from the DNA. The sample yields 150,000 to 200,000 clones, 88% seen once. The V gene is TRBV5-6, the J gene TRBJ1-1; tentatively, D is TRBD1 (6 bases). The origin of this receptor is a man aged 45-65 years who had recovered from COVID-19. Sequenced sample: peripheral blood. In nucleotides, the CDR3 is TGTGCCAGCAGCTTGAGGAGGACAGTAAAGGGCACTGAAGCTTTCTTT. Its translation is CASSLRRTVKGTEAFF.